This is a list of T cell receptor beta chains from one sample in a study of Tregs in tolerant kidney transplant recipients. Profiled with immunoSEQ multiplex PCR; TCRdb holds only in-frame clones, not every one. Of fewer than 65,000 clones in the sample, 75% to 90% were seen once. Material: Tregs from blood, obtained before the transplant. The receptors originated from a human donor who received a combined kidney and bone marrow transplant. CDR3s include the opening cysteine and the closing phenylalanine or tryptophan. D genes are given only for firm matches. Clone size is given for some rows only: seen once, a few or many times, or a class if the clone is expanded.

cdr3_aa cdr3_nt j_call v_call d_call clone_size
CASSMEGVQPQHF TGTGCCAGTAGTATGGAGGGGGTTCAGCCCCAGCATTTT TRBJ1-5 TRBV19 - -
CSALTPGIEYGYTF TGCAGCGCCCTAACCCCAGGGATCGAGTATGGCTACACCTTC TRBJ1-2 TRBV29-1 - -
CASTSAGRSTDTQYF TGTGCCAGCACCTCCGCGGGGAGGTCCACAGATACGCAGTATTTT TRBJ2-3 TRBV7-2 - -
CAISGATGVQETQYF TGTGCCATCAGTGGAGCCACAGGGGTGCAGGAGACCCAGTACTTC TRBJ2-5 TRBV10-3 TRBD1 -
CASSLGQGAGYTF TGCGCCAGCAGCTTGGGACAGGGGGCGGGCTACACCTTC TRBJ1-2 TRBV5-1 TRBD1 few
CASSHSATSYEQYF TGCGCCAGCAGCCACAGCGCGACATCCTACGAGCAGTACTTC TRBJ2-7 TRBV4-3 - -
CASSPSDGYEQYF TGTGCCAGCAGTCCTTCGGATGGCTACGAGCAGTACTTC TRBJ2-7 TRBV6-5 - -
CASSQAWGDGYTF TGTGCCAGCAGCCAAGCATGGGGGGATGGCTACACCTTC TRBJ1-2 TRBV14 - few
CASSQEGGGSQPQHF TGTGCCAGCAGCCAAGAGGGGGGGGGAAGTCAGCCCCAGCATTTT TRBJ1-5 TRBV4-2 - -
CASSVTSRGYTYEQYF TGTGCCAGCAGCGTTACAAGCAGGGGGTACACCTACGAGCAGTACTTC TRBJ2-7 TRBV7-2 TRBD1 -
CASTLAGRTGELFF TGTGCCAGCACCCTAGCGGGCCGTACCGGGGAGCTGTTTTTT TRBJ2-2 TRBV6-6 TRBD2 -
CASSVATGAYSYNEQFF TGTGCCAGCAGCGTAGCTACGGGGGCGTACTCCTACAATGAGCAGTTCTTC TRBJ2-1 TRBV9 - -
CSVVPGLGTEAFF TGCAGCGTTGTACCCGGGTTGGGGACTGAAGCTTTCTTT TRBJ1-1 TRBV29-1 - -
CASRGGGTEAFF TGTGCGTCACGGGGCGGGGGCACTGAAGCTTTCTTT TRBJ1-1 TRBV19 - medium-sized
CASTLPGGGF TGTGCCAGCACCCTACCCGGGGGAGGCTTT TRBJ1-4 TRBV6-5 - -
CASSDLGLAWDEQFF TGTGCCAGCAGCGACCTCGGACTAGCGTGGGATGAGCAGTTCTTC TRBJ2-1 TRBV2 TRBD2 -
CASSLSGGRYNEQFF TGCGCCAGCAGCCTTAGCGGGGGGCGCTACAATGAGCAGTTCTTC TRBJ2-1 TRBV5-1 TRBD2 -
CASSYAGTSYEQYF TGTGCCAGCAGCTACGCCGGGACGTCCTACGAGCAGTACTTC TRBJ2-7 TRBV6-5 - -
CATRGAAASSTDTQYF TGTGCCACCCGAGGGGCAGCAGCCTCTAGCACAGATACGCAGTATTTT TRBJ2-3 TRBV19 - -
CATSRDPQGAEQYF TGTGCCACCAGCAGAGATCCACAGGGTGCCGAGCAGTACTTC TRBJ2-7 TRBV15 - -
CASSLGGRPVTGELFF TGTGCCAGCAGCTTAGGGGGCCGCCCGGTCACCGGGGAGCTGTTTTTT TRBJ2-2 TRBV11-3 - once
CASSDRWNGELFF TGTGCCAGCAGTGACCGTTGGAACGGGGAGCTGTTTTTT TRBJ2-2 TRBV6-4 - -
CASSFGTVGQYF TGTGCCAGCAGTTTCGGGACAGTAGGCCAGTATTTT TRBJ2-3 TRBV28 TRBD1 -
CAIWDRQGRETQYF TGTGCCATTTGGGACCGACAGGGGAGAGAGACCCAGTACTTC TRBJ2-5 TRBV6-6 TRBD1 -
CASGVLAGVGEQFF TGCGCCAGCGGAGTACTAGCGGGAGTTGGTGAGCAGTTCTTC TRBJ2-1 TRBV10-2 TRBD2 -
CASSLGQGDYGYTF TGTGCCAGCAGTCTCGGACAGGGGGACTATGGCTACACCTTC TRBJ1-2 TRBV28 TRBD1 once
CASSEETGTSYEQYF TGTGCCAGCAGTGAAGAGACAGGGACCTCCTACGAGCAGTACTTC TRBJ2-7 TRBV6-1 TRBD1 few
CSGAGSYEQYF TGCAGTGGGGCGGGATCCTACGAGCAGTACTTC TRBJ2-7 TRBV20-1 - -
CASSTSGIRGEQYF TGTGCCAGCAGCACTTCGGGGATCAGGGGCGAGCAGTACTTC TRBJ2-7 TRBV7-2 - -
CASSYSEGVETQYF TGTGCCAGCAGTTACTCAGAGGGTGTAGAGACCCAGTACTTC TRBJ2-5 TRBV6-6 - -
CATTAGLAGGPRVETQYF TGTGCCACCACTGCAGGGTTAGCGGGGGGGCCGAGGGTAGAGACCCAGTACTTC TRBJ2-5 TRBV2 TRBD2 -
CASSQGGPGSFYEQYF TGCGCCAGCAGCCAAGGAGGACCGGGCTCGTTCTACGAGCAGTACTTC TRBJ2-7 TRBV4-3 - -
CASSISMGRSYNEQFF TGTGCCAGTAGTATTTCGATGGGAAGGAGTTACAATGAGCAGTTCTTC TRBJ2-1 TRBV19 - -
CSVEVRGREYTEAFF TGCAGCGTTGAAGTCCGGGGGCGGGAGTATACTGAAGCTTTCTTT TRBJ1-1 TRBV29-1 - -
CASSVGRGDSGNTIYF TGTGCCAGCAGCGTAGGGCGGGGAGACTCTGGAAACACCATATATTTT TRBJ1-3 TRBV9 - -
CASRAQGFTIYF TGCGCCAGCAGAGCGCAGGGATTCACCATATATTTT TRBJ1-3 TRBV10-2 - -
CASSFADTQYF TGTGCCAGCAGCTTCGCGGATACGCAGTATTTT TRBJ2-3 TRBV5-6 - -
CASSLPRIQETQYF TGTGCCAGCAGCTTACCCAGAATCCAAGAGACCCAGTACTTC TRBJ2-5 TRBV7-7 - -
CASSLGIARGIGYGYTF TGTGCCAGCAGCTTAGGGATCGCCAGGGGTATAGGCTATGGCTACACCTTC TRBJ1-2 TRBV7-9 - -
CASSLAGVGYTF TGTGCCAGCAGTTTAGCGGGGGTAGGCTACACCTTC TRBJ1-2 TRBV28 - few
CASSTPGLAGGPRLAKNIQYF TGTGCCAGCAGTACACCGGGACTAGCGGGAGGGCCCCGGTTAGCCAAAAACATTCAGTACTTC TRBJ2-4 TRBV28 TRBD2 -
CAIRRDAEGEQFF TGTGCCATCAGACGGGACGCCGAGGGTGAGCAGTTCTTC TRBJ2-1 TRBV10-3 - -
CASSERRYNEQFF TGCGCCAGCAGTGAGAGGCGGTACAATGAGCAGTTCTTC TRBJ2-1 TRBV10-1 - -
CASSLFPRASYEQYF TGTGCCAGCAGCTTATTCCCCAGGGCTTCCTACGAGCAGTACTTC TRBJ2-7 TRBV7-2 - -
CASSVLRGANTGELFF TGTGCCAGCAGCGTGCTTCGGGGTGCGAACACCGGGGAGCTGTTTTTT TRBJ2-2 TRBV7-6 - -
CASSPPGGVGDGYTF TGTGCCAGCAGCCCGCCGGGGGGGGTCGGAGATGGCTACACCTTC TRBJ1-2 TRBV4-2 - -
CASSDNTGGQETQYF TGCGCCAGCAGCGATAATACAGGGGGACAAGAGACCCAGTACTTC TRBJ2-5 TRBV5-1 TRBD1 -
CASSLGLTNEQFF TGCGCCAGCAGCTTGGGACTCACCAATGAGCAGTTCTTC TRBJ2-1 TRBV5-1 - once